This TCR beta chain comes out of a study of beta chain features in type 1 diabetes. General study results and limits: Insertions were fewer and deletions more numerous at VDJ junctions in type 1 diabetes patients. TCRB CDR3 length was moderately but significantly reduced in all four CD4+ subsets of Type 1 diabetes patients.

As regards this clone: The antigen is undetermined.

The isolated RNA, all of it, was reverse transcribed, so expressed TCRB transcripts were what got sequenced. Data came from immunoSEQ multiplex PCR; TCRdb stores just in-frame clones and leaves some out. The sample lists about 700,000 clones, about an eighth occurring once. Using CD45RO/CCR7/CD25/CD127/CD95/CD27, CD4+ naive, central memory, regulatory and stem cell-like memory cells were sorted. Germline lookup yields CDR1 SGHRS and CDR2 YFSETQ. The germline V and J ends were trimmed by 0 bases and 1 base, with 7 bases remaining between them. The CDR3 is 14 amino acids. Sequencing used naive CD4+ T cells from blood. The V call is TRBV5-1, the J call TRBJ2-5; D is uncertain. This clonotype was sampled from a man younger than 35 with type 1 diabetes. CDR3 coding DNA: TGCGCCAGCAGCTTGGGCCCTATCCAAGAGACCCAGTACTTC. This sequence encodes CASSLGPIQETQYF.